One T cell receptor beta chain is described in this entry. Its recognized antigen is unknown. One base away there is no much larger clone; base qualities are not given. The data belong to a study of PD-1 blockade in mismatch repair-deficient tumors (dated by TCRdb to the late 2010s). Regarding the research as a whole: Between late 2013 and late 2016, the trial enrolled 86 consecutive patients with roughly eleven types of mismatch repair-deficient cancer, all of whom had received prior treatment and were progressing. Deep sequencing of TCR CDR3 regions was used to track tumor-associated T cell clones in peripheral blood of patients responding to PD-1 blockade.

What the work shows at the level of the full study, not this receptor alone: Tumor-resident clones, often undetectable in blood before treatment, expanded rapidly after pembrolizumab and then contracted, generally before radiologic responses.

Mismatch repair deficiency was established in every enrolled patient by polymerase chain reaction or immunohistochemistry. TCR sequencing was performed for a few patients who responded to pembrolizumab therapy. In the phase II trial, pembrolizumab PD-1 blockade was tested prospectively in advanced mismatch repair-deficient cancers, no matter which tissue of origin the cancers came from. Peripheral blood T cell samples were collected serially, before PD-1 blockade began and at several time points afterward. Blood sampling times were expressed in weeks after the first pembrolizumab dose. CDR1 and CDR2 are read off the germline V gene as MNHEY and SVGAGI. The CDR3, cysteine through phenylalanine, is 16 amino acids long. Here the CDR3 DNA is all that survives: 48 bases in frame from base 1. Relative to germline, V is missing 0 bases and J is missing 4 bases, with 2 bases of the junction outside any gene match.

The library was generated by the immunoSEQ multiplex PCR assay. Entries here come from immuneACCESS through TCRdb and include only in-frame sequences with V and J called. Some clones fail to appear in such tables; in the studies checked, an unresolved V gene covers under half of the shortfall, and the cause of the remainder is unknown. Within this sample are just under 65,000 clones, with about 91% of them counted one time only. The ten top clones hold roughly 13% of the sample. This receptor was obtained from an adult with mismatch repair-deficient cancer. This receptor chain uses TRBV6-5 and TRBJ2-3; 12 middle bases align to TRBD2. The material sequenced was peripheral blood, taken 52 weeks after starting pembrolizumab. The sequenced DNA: TGTGCCAGCAGTTACTCGACTAGCGGGAGATCAGATACGCAGTATTTT. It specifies CASSYSTSGRSDTQYF.